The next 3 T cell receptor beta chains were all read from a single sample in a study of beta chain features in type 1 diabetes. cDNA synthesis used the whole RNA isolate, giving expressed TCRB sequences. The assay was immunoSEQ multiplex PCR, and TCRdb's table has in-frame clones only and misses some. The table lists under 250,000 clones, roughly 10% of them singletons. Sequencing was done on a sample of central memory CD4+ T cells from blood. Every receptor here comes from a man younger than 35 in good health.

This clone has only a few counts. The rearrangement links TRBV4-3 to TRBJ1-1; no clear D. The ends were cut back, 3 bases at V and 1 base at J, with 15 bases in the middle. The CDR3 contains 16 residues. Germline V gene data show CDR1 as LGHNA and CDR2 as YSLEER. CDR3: CASSQAPAGSNTEAFF. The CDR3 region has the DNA TGCGCCAGCAGCCAGGCCCCTGCGGGTTCGAACACTGAAGCTTTCTTT.

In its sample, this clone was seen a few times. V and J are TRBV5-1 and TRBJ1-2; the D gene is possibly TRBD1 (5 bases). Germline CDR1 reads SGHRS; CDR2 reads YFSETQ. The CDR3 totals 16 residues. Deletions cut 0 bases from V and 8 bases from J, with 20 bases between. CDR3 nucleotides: TGCGCCAGCAGCTTGGCCTCAGCAGGGCCTATCGACGGCTACACCTTC. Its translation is CASSLASAGPIDGYTF.

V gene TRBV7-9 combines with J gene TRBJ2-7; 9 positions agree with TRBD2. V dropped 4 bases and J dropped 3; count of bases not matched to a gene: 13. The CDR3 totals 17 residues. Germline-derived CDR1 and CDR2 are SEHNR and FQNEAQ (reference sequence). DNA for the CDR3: TGTGCCAGCAGCTCGCAAGCGGGAGGCCCGGTAGGCTACGAGCAGTACTTC. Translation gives CASSSQAGGPVGYEQYF. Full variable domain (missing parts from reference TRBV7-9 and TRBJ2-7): DTGVSQNPRHKITKRGQNVTFRCDPISEHNRLYWYRQTLGQGPEFLTYFQNEAQLEKSRLLSDRFSAERPKGSFSTLEIQRTEQGDSAMYLCASSSQAGGPVGYEQYFGPGTRLTVT.